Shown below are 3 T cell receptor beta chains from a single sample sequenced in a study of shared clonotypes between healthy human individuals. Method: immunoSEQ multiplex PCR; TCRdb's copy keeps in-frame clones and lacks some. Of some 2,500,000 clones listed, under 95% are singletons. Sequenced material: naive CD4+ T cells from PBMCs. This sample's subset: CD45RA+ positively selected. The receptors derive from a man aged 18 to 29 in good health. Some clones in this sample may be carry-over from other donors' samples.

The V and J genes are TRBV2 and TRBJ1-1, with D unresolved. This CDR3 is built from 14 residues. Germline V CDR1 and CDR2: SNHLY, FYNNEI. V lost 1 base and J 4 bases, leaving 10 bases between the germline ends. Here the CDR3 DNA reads TGTGCCAGCAGTGAAGTAGCCTCCATCACTGAAGCTTTCTTT. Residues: CASSEVASITEAFF.

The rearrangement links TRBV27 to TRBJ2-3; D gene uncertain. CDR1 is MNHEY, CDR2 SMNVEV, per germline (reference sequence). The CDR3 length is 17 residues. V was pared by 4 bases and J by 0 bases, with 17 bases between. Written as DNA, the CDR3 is TGTGCCAGCAGTTATAAAGGGCTCCGTGCTAGCACAGATACGCAGTATTTT. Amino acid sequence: CASSYKGLRASTDTQYF.

CDR3 coding DNA: TGTGCCAGCAGACTATTCCCGGGCCAGGGAGTAGATACGCAGTATTTT. Translating it yields CASRLFPGQGVDTQYF. The chain carries TRBV28 and TRBJ2-3, with D perhaps matching TRBD1 or TRBD2 (5 bases each). There are 16 residues in the CDR3. Per the germline V gene, CDR1 is MDHEN and CDR2 is SYDVKM. V lost 6 bases, J lost 5 bases, and 21 bases lay in between.